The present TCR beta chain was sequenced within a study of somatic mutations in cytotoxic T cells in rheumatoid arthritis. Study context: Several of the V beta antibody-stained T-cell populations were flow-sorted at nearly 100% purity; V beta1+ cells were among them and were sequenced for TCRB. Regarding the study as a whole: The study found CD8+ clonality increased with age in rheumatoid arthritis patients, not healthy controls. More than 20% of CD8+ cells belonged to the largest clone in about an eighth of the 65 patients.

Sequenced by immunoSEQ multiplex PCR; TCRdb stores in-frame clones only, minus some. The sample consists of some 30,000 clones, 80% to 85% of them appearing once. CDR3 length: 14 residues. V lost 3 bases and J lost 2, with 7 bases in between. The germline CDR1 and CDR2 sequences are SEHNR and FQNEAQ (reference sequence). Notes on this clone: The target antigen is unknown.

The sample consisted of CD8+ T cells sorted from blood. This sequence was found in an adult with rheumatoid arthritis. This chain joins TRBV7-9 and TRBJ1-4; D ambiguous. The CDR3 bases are TGTGCCAGCAGCTTGGGAAGTACTAATGAAAAACTGTTTTTT. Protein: CASSLGSTNEKLFF.